This TCR beta chain was sequenced during a study of blood T cell repertoires in COVID-19. Study summary: COVID-19 samples, acute and convalescent, were from the United States, Italy and Spain.

Authors' methods: Scientists estimated how many nucleated cells there were by amplifying reference gene primers. Profiling relied on immunoSEQ multiplex PCR, and the TCRdb table lists in-frame clones only, not all of them. The D gene and trimming were derived from the DNA, and the V and J assignments and clone size from that table. The sample consists of just under 150,000 clones, about 92% of them appearing once. Per germline, CDR1 MNHEY and CDR2 SVGAGI. Trimming removed 5 bases from V and 10 bases from J, with 11 bases in between. The CDR3 is 11 residues long. The sequencing sample was made of peripheral blood. The receptor's source is a human donor in a cohort sampled during active COVID-19. V and J are TRBV6-5 and TRBJ1-1; possible D gene TRBD1, 5 bases. CDR3 amino acids: CASSRDGGAFF. CDR3 bases: TGTGCCAGCAGTCGAGACGGGGGAGCTTTCTTT.